This TCR beta chain was captured in a study of molecular identifiers for immune sequencing clone quantification. Study details: The replicates split RNA from around 18,000 or 91,000 naive CD8 cells five ways and sequenced four.

This clonotype was observed at least ten times. TCRdb reprocessed the PCR reads with MiXCR, giving one entry per CDR3 protein. The sample carries approximately 680,000 distinct CDR3 sequences, over 25% recorded once. Trimming stripped 3 bases from V and 2 bases from J, with 13 bases between. Germline assignment: CDR1 SQVTM and CDR2 ANQGSEA. The CDR3 runs to 14 residues. V gene TRBV29-1 combines with J gene TRBJ2-5, with D possibly TRBD1 on 6 matching bases. The material sequenced was naive CD8+ T cells from blood, with Jurkat cell RNA spiked in. Subset described: FACS-sorted CD8+CD4-CCR7+CD45RA+ naive T cells. The origin of this receptor is a human donor in good health. Some libraries in this study had Jurkat cell RNA spiked in. The CDR3 loop reads CSVEQGLRQETQYF. CDR3 sequence (DNA): TGCAGCGTTGAGCAGGGGTTGAGGCAAGAGACCCAGTACTTC.